The 21 T cell receptor beta chains given below trace back to one sample, sequenced in a study of T-cell memory formation after mild COVID-19. TCRdb re-called the 5' RACE reads with MiXCR, one entry per CDR3 protein. The sample carries 85,000 to 120,000 distinct CDR3 sequences, around 12% recorded once. Specimen: PBMCs or a T cell subset sorted from them (not recorded which). Every receptor here comes from an adult woman who had mild COVID-19 (a few samples of this study predate the infection). Cell type and time point are not known.

The gene calls are TRBV5-1 and TRBJ2-1, with D unresolved. The CDR3 has 17 residues. V gave up 2 bases and J gave up 3 bases, with 18 bases separating them. Germline CDR1 and CDR2: SGHRS and YFSETQ. CDR3 in DNA: TGCGCCAGCAGCTTAGATCCCGGACCAAGCTACTACAATGAGCAGTTCTTC. It codes for CASSLDPGPSYYNEQFF.

The rearrangement links TRBV12-3 or TRBV12-4 to TRBJ2-7; unclear D gene. This CDR3 contains 13 residues. Between the trimmed V and J ends, which lost 5 bases and 2 bases, there was a span of 10 bases. CDR3 residues: CASSGVGTYEQYF. CDR3 coding DNA: TGTGCCAGCAGTGGCGTCGGAACCTACGAGCAGTACTTC.

V gene TRBV5-1 combines with J gene TRBJ1-1; D is ambiguous. Trimming stripped 0 bases from V and 0 bases from J, with 6 bases between. Per the germline V gene, CDR1 is SGHRS and CDR2 is YFSETQ. CDR3 length: 14 residues. The CDR3 region is CASSLDGLNTEAFF. The DNA of the CDR3 is TGCGCCAGCAGCTTGGATGGGTTGAACACTGAAGCTTTCTTT.

In this sample, this clonotype turned up a few times. The V call is TRBV5-5, the J call TRBJ2-2; 7 bases map to TRBD1. The germline CDR1 and CDR2 sequences are SGHKS and YYEKEE (reference sequence). The J segment lost 8 bases and the V segment lost 2 bases, leaving 6 bases of the junction unmatched. The CDR3 sequence is 14 residues long. CDR3 region: CASSFYRGTGELFF. In DNA, the CDR3 is TGTGCCAGCAGCTTCTACAGGGGAACAGGGGAGCTGTTTTTT.

The genes are TRBV13 and TRBJ2-5, with D possibly matching TRBD1 (7 bases). The germline gives CDR1 PRHDT, CDR2 FYEKMQ (reference sequence). Trimming shortened V by 5 bases and J by 5 bases, and 12 bases separated the two germline ends. The CDR3 has 13 residues. CDR3 coding DNA: TGTGCCAGCAGCCCGACAGGGAGGGAGACCCAGTACTTC. It specifies CASSPTGRETQYF.

As to this clonotype: A much larger clone lies a single base off, so this may be a read error. The chain employs TRBV15 and TRBJ2-3; D not certain. This CDR3 has 13 amino acids. Deletions cut 1 base from V and 5 bases from J, with 7 bases between. Germline lookup yields CDR1 LNHNV and CDR2 YYDKDF (reference sequence). CDR3 protein: CATSRVAEDTQYF. In DNA form, the CDR3 reads TGTGCCACCAGCAGAGTTGCGGAAGATACGCAGTATTTT.

Judged by abundance, this clonotype is medium-sized (0.01 to 0.1%). The chain carries TRBV7-9 and TRBJ2-3, with D possibly TRBD1 on 6 matching bases. Germline assignment: CDR1 SEHNR and CDR2 FQNEAQ (reference sequence). Trimming removed 5 bases at V and 4 bases at J, with 16 bases between. The CDR3 has 15 residues. The CDR3 DNA reads TGTGCCAGCAGCCCGGACAGCTTTACCCCAGATACGCAGTATTTT. Translation: CASSPDSFTPDTQYF.

There are a few counts of this clonotype. The chain has TRBV24-1 and TRBJ2-1, with D uncertain. The CDR3 has 13 residues. The germline gives CDR1 KGHDR, CDR2 SFDVKD. V was clipped by 5 bases and J by 4 bases, with 8 bases between them. CDR3 region: CATSGSRYNEQFF. The CDR3 DNA is TGTGCCACCAGTGGGAGCCGATACAATGAGCAGTTCTTC.

This clonotype has a count of ten or more. The chain employs TRBV5-1 and TRBJ2-5, with D possibly matching TRBD2 (5 bases). CDR1 and CDR2 from the germline V gene are SGHRS and YFSETQ. The CDR3 length is 13 residues. The germline V and J ends were trimmed by 3 bases and 2 bases, with 8 bases remaining between them. The CDR3 loop is CASSSGLQETQYF. Written as DNA, the CDR3 is TGCGCCAGCAGCTCTGGACTGCAAGAGACCCAGTACTTC.

This clonotype was seen a few times. The rearrangement links TRBV7-9 to TRBJ2-1; D unclear. The CDR3 has 13 amino acids. V was clipped by 5 bases and J by 8 bases, with 13 bases between them. CDR1 and CDR2 from the germline V gene are SEHNR and FQNEAQ (reference sequence). The CDR3 protein is CASSPTASDEQFF. CDR3 in DNA: TGTGCCAGCAGCCCTACGGCCAGTGATGAGCAGTTCTTC. The variable domain in full, completed from reference TRBV7-9 and TRBJ2-1, reads DTGVSQNPRHKITKRGQNVTFRCDPISEHNRLYWYRQTLGQGPEFLTYFQNEAQLEKSRLLSDRFSAERPKGSFSTLEIQRTEQGDSAMYLCASSPTASDEQFFGPGTRLTVL.

The rearrangement links TRBV27 to TRBJ2-7; D unresolved. The V end lost 3 bases, the J end lost 0 bases, and 6 bases lay between the germline ends. The CDR3 spans 13 residues. Germline V gene sequence: CDR1 MNHEY, CDR2 SMNVEV (reference sequence). CDR3 loop: CASSFYSSYEQYF. CDR3 in DNA: TGTGCCAGCAGTTTTTACAGCTCCTACGAGCAGTACTTC.

V is TRBV29-1 and J is TRBJ2-3; D could derive from TRBD1 or TRBD2 (6 bases each). Germline V gives CDR1 SQVTM, CDR2 ANQGSEA. This CDR3 spans 15 amino acids. V lost 1 base and J 13 bases, leaving 24 bases between the germline ends. The CDR3 sequence is CSVEGGGGPDRIEYF. CDR3 bases: TGCAGCGTTGAAGGCGGAGGGGGGCCCGATCGGATCGAGTATTTT.

This clonotype was recorded a few times. The chain links TRBV6-5 to TRBJ2-1, with 11 bases lining up with TRBD2. Germline lookup yields CDR1 MNHEY and CDR2 SVGAGI. V lost 0 bases, J lost 4 bases, and 8 bases stayed unmatched. The CDR3 contains 18 residues. The CDR3 protein is CASSYSNLIAGGYNEQFF. The CDR3 nucleotides read TGTGCCAGCAGTTACTCGAATTTAATAGCGGGAGGGTACAATGAGCAGTTCTTC.

The gene calls are TRBV7-6 and TRBJ1-1, with D unclear. Trimming took 1 base from V and 0 from J, leaving 3 bases between them. The CDR3 loop spans 13 amino acids. Germline V gene sequence: CDR1 SGHVS, CDR2 FNYEAQ. In DNA form, the CDR3 reads TGTGCCAGCAGCTTAGAAGTGAACACTGAAGCTTTCTTT. It yields the protein CASSLEVNTEAFF. Variable domain in full (rest from reference TRBV7-6 and TRBJ1-1): GAGVSQSPRYKVTKRGQDVALRCDPISGHVSLYWYRQALGQGPEFLTYFNYEAQQDKSGLPNDRFSAERPEGSISTLTIQRTEQRDSAMYRCASSLEVNTEAFFGQGTRLTVV.

This clonotype was seen ten or more times. The genes are TRBV27 and TRBJ1-1; TRBD1 is a possible D gene (6 bases). This CDR3 has 15 residues. Germline lookup yields CDR1 MNHEY and CDR2 SMNVEV (reference sequence). V lost 7 bases and J lost 4, with 19 bases in between. The CDR3 region has the DNA TGTGCCAGCACCCCCGCCGTGGGGGGCTCCACTGAAGCTTTCTTT. Amino acids: CASTPAVGGSTEAFF.

This clonotype was counted a few times. The V gene is TRBV11-2, the J gene TRBJ1-4; D is possibly TRBD1 (5 bases). V lost 1 base and J 5 bases, leaving 11 bases between the germline ends. Germline CDR1 SGHAT, CDR2 FQNNGV. This CDR3 comprises 15 residues. As DNA, the CDR3 is TGTGCCAGCAGCTTAGGGCTGCGGACAAATGAAAAACTGTTTTTT. Protein product: CASSLGLRTNEKLFF.

In its sample, this clonotype was seen a few times. The gene calls are TRBV19 and TRBJ2-1; unclear D gene. With 2 bases removed from V and 4 bases from J, the gap between germline ends came to 12 bases. The CDR3 has 15 amino acids. Germline assignment: CDR1 LNHDA and CDR2 SQIVND (reference sequence). The CDR3 DNA is TGTGCCAGTAGTATATCCCCGCCCGCATACAATGAGCAGTTCTTC. Its protein is CASSISPPAYNEQFF.

This clonotype occurred a few times. The chain carries TRBV7-9 and TRBJ1-1; D unclear. The CDR3 spans 15 residues. CDR1 is SEHNR and CDR2 is FQNEAQ in the germline V gene (reference sequence). The ends were cut back, 4 bases at V and 4 bases at J, with 16 bases in the middle. CDR3 in amino acids: CASSYPNGRGTEAFF. Written as DNA, the CDR3 is TGTGCCAGCAGCTATCCGAACGGTCGAGGCACTGAAGCTTTCTTT.

This clonotype was detected a few times. The chain has TRBV12-3 or TRBV12-4 and TRBJ2-3; the D gene is possibly TRBD2 (6 bases). V was trimmed by 5 bases and J by 2 bases, leaving 8 bases between them. The CDR3 runs 13 residues. Here the CDR3 DNA reads TGTGCCAGCAGTAGGGACTCCACAGATACGCAGTATTTT. The encoded protein is CASSRDSTDTQYF.

The chain recombines TRBV29-1 with TRBJ1-1; D gene unclear. The V end lost 6 bases, the J end lost 0 bases, and 23 bases lay between the germline ends. The CDR3 contains 17 residues. Germline CDR1 is SQVTM and CDR2 is ANQGSEA. CDR3 in amino acids: CSVTWAYPPQMNTEAFF. As DNA, the CDR3 is TGCAGCGTAACCTGGGCTTACCCCCCACAGATGAACACTGAAGCTTTCTTT.

This clonotype has only a few counts. The J gene is TRBJ1-6, the V gene TRBV4-2, with 9 bases matching TRBD1. The junction had 11 bases not matched to a gene; V was cut back by 1 base and J by 10 bases. CDR3 size: 17 residues. CDR1 is LGHNA, CDR2 YNFKEQ, per germline. CDR3 region: CASSQVMVGQGRSPLHF. The CDR3 DNA follows: TGTGCCAGCAGCCAAGTCATGGTCGGACAGGGGAGATCACCCCTCCACTTT.